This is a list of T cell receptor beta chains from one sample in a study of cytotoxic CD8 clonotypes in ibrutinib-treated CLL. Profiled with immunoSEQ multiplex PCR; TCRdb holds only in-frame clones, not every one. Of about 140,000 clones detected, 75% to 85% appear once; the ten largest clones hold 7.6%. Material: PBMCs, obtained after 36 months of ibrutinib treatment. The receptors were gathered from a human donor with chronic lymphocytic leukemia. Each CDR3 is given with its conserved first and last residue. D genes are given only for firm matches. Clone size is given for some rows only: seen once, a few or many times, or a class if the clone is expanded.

TGTGCCAGCAGTTTCCGGTTGGCTCTAGCCAAAAACATTCAGTACTTC | CASSFRLALAKNIQYF | TRBJ2-4 | - | - | TRBV28
TGTGCCAGCAGCTCCCGGACAGCCGGGAGGGAGACCCAGTACTTC | CASSSRTAGRETQYF | TRBJ2-5 | - | - | TRBV5-4
TGTGCCAGCAGCTTGGCCCTTAGGGGAGGCTCGGATACGCAGTATTTT | CASSLALRGGSDTQYF | TRBJ2-3 | - | - | TRBV5-4
TGTGCCAGCGCCAGAGGAGATACGCAGTATTTT | CASARGDTQYF | TRBJ2-3 | - | - | TRBV7-9
TGTGCCAGCAGTGTTTCAGGGGAGGTAGCTTTCTTT | CASSVSGEVAFF | TRBJ1-1 | - | - | TRBV6-5
TGCGCCAGCAGCCGCGGACGGCAAAACTATGGCTACACCTTC | CASSRGRQNYGYTF | TRBJ1-2 | once | - | TRBV4-1
TGTGCCAGCAGTTATGGACCACAAAACATTCAGTACTTC | CASSYGPQNIQYF | TRBJ2-4 | - | - | TRBV6-5
TGTGCCAGCAGCCACCGGGACAGGGGTTTCGAGCAGTACTTC | CASSHRDRGFEQYF | TRBJ2-7 | - | TRBD1 | TRBV13
TGTGCCAGCAGTTTATTTATAGGGGCTGAAGCTTTCTTT | CASSLFIGAEAFF | TRBJ1-1 | - | - | TRBV27
TGCGCCAGCAGTTCCGGAGGGCAGGTGTACGAGCAGTACTTC | CASSSGGQVYEQYF | TRBJ2-7 | few | - | TRBV10-1
TGTGCCAGCAGCTGGACAGCTCCCACAGATACGCAGTATTTT | CASSWTAPTDTQYF | TRBJ2-3 | - | - | TRBV5-6
TGTGCCAGCAGCACGACCCCAGGAAGCTCCTATAATTCACCCCTCCACTTT | CASSTTPGSSYNSPLHF | TRBJ1-6 | - | - | TRBV5-6
TGTGCCAGCAGCTTAGGGCTTCCGGGCACTGAAGCTTTCTTT | CASSLGLPGTEAFF | TRBJ1-1 | - | - | TRBV7-9
TGTGCCAGCACGCCCATTAAAGCGTATGGCTACACCTTC | CASTPIKAYGYTF | TRBJ1-2 | - | - | TRBV5-6